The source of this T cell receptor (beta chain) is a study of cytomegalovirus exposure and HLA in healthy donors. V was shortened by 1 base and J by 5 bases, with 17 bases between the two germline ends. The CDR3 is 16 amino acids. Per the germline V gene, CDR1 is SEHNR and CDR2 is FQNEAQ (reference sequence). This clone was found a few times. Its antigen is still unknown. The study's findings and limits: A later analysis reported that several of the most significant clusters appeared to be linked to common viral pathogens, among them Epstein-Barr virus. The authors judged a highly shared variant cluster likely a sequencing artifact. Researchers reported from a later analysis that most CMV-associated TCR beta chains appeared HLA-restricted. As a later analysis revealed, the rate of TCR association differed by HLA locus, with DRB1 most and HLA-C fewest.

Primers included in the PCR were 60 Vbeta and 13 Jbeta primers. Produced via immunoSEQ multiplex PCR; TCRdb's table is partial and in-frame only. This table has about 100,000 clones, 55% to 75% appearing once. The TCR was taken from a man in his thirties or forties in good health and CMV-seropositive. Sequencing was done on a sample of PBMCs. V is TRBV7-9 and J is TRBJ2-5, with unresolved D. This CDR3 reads CASSLGQASRVETQYF. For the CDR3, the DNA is TGTGCCAGCAGCTTAGGGCAGGCATCACGTGTGGAGACCCAGTACTTC.